The 5 T cell receptor beta chains below were found in one sample sequenced in a study of blood T cells in healthy people across ages. Sample-barcoded 5' priming and a J-beta primer mix drove a second PCR of roughly 6 to 12 cycles. TCRdb re-analysed the 5' RACE reads in MiXCR, keeping a single row per CDR3 protein. The data show over 950,000 distinct CDR3 sequences, with just over 50% seen just once and over 20% held by the top ten. The specimen was blood. The source is a woman in her sixties or seventies in good health.

In DNA, the CDR3 is TGTGCCAGCTCACCACTCAATTTCCCGGGACAGGGAAGATCTGGGGCCAACGTCCTGACTTTC. It is translated as CASSPLNFPGQGRSGANVLTF. The chain recombines TRBV18 with TRBJ2-6; 9 bases map to TRBD1. Trimming removed 1 base from V and 1 base from J; junction bases left unmatched: 14. Germline lookup yields CDR1 KGHSH and CDR2 LQKENI. The CDR3 sequence is 21 residues long.

The CDR3 here is CACAGASVSGGKGNEQFF. DNA of the CDR3: TGCGCCTGCGCGGGGGCGTCCGTATCAGGAGGGAAAGGGAATGAGCAGTTCTTC. V and J are TRBV5-1 and TRBJ2-1; D is perhaps TRBD2 (7 bases). Germline assignment: CDR1 SGHRS and CDR2 YFSETQ. Trimming took off 10 bases at V and 7 bases at J, with 33 bases between the two ends. The CDR3 is 18 residues long.

CDR3 in amino acids: CASSLAVAGALDEQFF. The CDR3 region has the DNA TGCGCCAGCAGCTTGGCCGTGGCGGGAGCACTCGATGAGCAGTTCTTC. The chain links TRBV5-1 to TRBJ2-1; TRBD2 aligns across 7 bases. CDR3 size: 16 residues. Germline assignment: CDR1 SGHRS and CDR2 YFSETQ. Losses at the gene ends were 0 bases for V and 8 bases for J; bases not matched to a gene: 11.

The count of this clonotype is one. The rearrangement links TRBV4-2 to TRBJ2-7; 10 bases map to TRBD2. Germline values: CDR1 LGHNA, CDR2 YNFKEQ. The V and J ends lost 4 bases and 7 bases, in that order; junction bases with no gene match: 22. CDR3 length: 19 residues. The CDR3 bases are TGTGCCAGCAGCCCGCCCCCTGGCCTAGCGGGGGAATCCTACAATGAGCAGTACTTC. Its protein product is CASSPPPGLAGESYNEQYF.

V usage is TRBV4-1 and J usage is TRBJ2-1; 8 bases fit TRBD2. Germline V gene lookup returns CDR1 MGHRA and CDR2 YSYEKL. This CDR3 has 17 amino acids. Trimming took 0 bases from V and 1 from J; bases not matched to a gene: 5. The CDR3 DNA follows: TGCGCCAGCAGCCAAGAAGGCGGGAGGTTGTCCTACAATGAGCAGTTCTTC. Its translation is CASSQEGGRLSYNEQFF.